The sequence of this TCR beta chain was determined in a study of identical twins. MiXCR, applied by TCRdb to the 5' RACE reads, yields one record per CDR3 protein. This table holds hundreds of thousands of distinct CDR3 sequences, 15% to 20% found once. V was clipped by 3 bases and J by 2 bases, with 12 bases between them. The CDR3 runs to 14 residues. From germline, CDR1 is SGDLS and CDR2 YYNGEE. These data also formed part of another study, on T cells expressing NK-cell markers. That work adds: All TCR beta repertoires analysed originated from sorted CD3+CD56+NKG2C+, CD3+CD56+NKG2C- and CD3+CD56-NKG2C+ T cells. Of CD8+ T cells, 1.0-7.0% belonged to dominant NKG2C+ clonotypes in five or six donors.

The material sequenced was PBMCs. This sequence was found in a young woman in good health. The chain joins TRBV9 to TRBJ2-7; D is possibly TRBD1 (6 bases). The CDR3 DNA reads as TGTGCCAGCAGCGCCGAACAGGGCCCCTACGAGCAGTACTTC. Translating gives CASSAEQGPYEQYF.